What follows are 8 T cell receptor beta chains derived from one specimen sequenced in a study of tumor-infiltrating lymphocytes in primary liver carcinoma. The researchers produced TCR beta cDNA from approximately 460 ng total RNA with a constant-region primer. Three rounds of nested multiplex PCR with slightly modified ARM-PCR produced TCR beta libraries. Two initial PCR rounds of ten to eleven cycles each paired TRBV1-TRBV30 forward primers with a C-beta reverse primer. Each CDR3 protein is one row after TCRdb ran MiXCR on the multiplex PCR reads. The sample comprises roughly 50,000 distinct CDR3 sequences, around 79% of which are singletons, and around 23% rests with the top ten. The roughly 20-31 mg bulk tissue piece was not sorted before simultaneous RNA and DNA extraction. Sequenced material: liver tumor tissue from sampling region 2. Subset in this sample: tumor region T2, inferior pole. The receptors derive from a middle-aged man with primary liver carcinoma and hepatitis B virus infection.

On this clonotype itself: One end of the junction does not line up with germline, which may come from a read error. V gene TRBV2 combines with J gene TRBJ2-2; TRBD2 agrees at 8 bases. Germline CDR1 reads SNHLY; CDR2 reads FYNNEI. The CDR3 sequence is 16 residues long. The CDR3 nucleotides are TGTGTCAGCATGGCTAGCGGGTACCGCCGCACTGGGGAGCTGTTTTTT. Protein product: CVSMASGYRRTGELFF.

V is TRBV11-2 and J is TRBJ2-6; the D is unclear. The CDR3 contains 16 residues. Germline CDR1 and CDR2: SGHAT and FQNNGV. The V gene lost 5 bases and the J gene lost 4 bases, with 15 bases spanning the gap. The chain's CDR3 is CASSLSWERGANVLTF. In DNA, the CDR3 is TGTGCCAGCAGCCTATCGTGGGAAAGAGGGGCCAACGTCCTGACTTTC. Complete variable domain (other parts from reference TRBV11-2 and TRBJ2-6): EAGVAQSPRYKIIEKRQSVAFWCNPISGHATLYWYQQILGQGPKLLIQFQNNGVVDDSQLPKDRFSAERLKGVDSTLKIQPAKLEDSAVYLCASSLSWERGANVLTFGAGSRLTVL.

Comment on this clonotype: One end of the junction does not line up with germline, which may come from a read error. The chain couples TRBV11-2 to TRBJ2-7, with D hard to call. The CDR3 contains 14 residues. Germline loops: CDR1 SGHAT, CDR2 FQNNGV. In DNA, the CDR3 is TGTGCCATCAGTTTAGTACTCCTCTCCTACGAGCTGTACTTC. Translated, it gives CAISLVLLSYELYF.

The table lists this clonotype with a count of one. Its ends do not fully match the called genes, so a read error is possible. The CDR3 bases are TGTGCCAGCTGTTTCCTCCTGGGACAGGGGAACACCAGGGAGCTGTTTTTT. Translation: CASCFLLGQGNTRELFF. The J gene is TRBJ2-2, the V gene TRBV28; 10 nucleotides agree with TRBD1. Germline lookup yields CDR1 MDHEN and CDR2 SYDVKM. There are 17 residues in the CDR3.

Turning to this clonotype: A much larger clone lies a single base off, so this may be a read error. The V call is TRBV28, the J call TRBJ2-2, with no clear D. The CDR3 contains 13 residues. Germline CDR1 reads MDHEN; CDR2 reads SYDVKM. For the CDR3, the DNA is TGTGCCGGCAGTTCTTACAAGACCGGGGAGCTGTTTTTT. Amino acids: CAGSSYKTGELFF.

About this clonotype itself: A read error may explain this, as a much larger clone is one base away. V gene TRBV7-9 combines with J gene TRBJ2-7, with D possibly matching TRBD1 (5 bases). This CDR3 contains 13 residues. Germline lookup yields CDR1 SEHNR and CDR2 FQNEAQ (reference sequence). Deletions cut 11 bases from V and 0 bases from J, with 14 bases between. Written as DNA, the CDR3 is TGTGCCGGCATAGGGGAAACCTCCTACGAGCAGTACTTC. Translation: CAGIGETSYEQYF.

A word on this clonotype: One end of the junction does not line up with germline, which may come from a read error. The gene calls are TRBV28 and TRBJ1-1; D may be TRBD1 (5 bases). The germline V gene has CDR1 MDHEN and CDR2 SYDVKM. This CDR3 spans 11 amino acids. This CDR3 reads CATQVDTEAFF. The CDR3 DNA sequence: TGTGCCACCCAGGTGGACACAGAAGCTTTCTTT.

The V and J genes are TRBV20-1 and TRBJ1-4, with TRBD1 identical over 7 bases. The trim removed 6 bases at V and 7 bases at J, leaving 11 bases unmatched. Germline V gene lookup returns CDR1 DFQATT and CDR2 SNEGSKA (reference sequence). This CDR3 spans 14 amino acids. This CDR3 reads CSAAWDSSGEKLFF. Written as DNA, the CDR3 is TGCAGTGCGGCATGGGACAGCAGTGGTGAAAAACTGTTTTTT.